Listed here are 3 T cell receptor beta chains from one sample, sequenced in a study of cytomegalovirus exposure and HLA in healthy donors. Primers for the PCR totalled 60 Vbeta and 13 Jbeta. Assay: immunoSEQ multiplex PCR; the TCRdb copy retains only in-frame clones and omits some. The sample lists around 150,000 clones; around 80% were seen once. Sequencing was done on a sample of PBMCs. Receptors originate from a young man in good health.

In its sample, this clone was seen once. The chain recombines TRBV21-1 with TRBJ2-3; TRBD2, the table's D call, was not compared with the DNA. TRBV21-1 is labeled a pseudogene. The CDR3 length is 20 residues. In DNA form, the CDR3 reads TGTGCCAGCAGCAAAACCCGCTCTGACGAGGCTAGCGCTAACACAGATACGCAGTATTTT. Translating gives CASSKTRSDEASANTDTQYF.

This clone was seen a single time. V usage is TRBV6-6 and J usage is TRBJ1-2; possible D gene TRBD1, 5 bases. CDR1 and CDR2 (germline): MNHNY, SVGAGI (reference sequence). This CDR3 contains 14 residues. The V and J ends lost 11 bases and 3 bases respectively, with 19 bases between them. The CDR3 protein is CAHRPAGGDYGYTF. The CDR3 DNA reads as TGTGCCCACAGGCCCGCAGGTGGGGACTATGGCTACACCTTC.

This clone was observed a handful of times. The gene calls are TRBV6-6 and TRBJ1-2; D may be TRBD1 (6 bases). V was shortened by 10 bases and J by 4 bases, with 22 bases between the two germline ends. The CDR3 loop spans 15 amino acids. The V gene's germline CDR1 is MNHNY and CDR2 SVGAGI (reference sequence). DNA for the CDR3: TGTGCCACCCCGGGAGGCCCAGGGGAACCCTATGGCTACACCTTC. Protein sequence: CATPGGPGEPYGYTF.